This T cell receptor (beta chain) was captured by sequencing in a study of blood T cell repertoires in COVID-19. Whole-study context: The United States, Italy and Spain supplied acute and convalescent COVID-19 samples. PBMCs, B-cell-depleted T cells, or T cells were the source of the cDNA or gDNA that made up the material.

This CDR3 is 12 amino acids long. Germline CDR1 reads LGHDT; CDR2 reads YNNKEL (reference sequence). Trimming took off 3 bases at V and 0 bases at J, with 3 bases between the two ends. Original handling: Nucleated cell number was recorded as an estimate derived from reference gene primer amplification. Assay: immunoSEQ multiplex PCR; the TCRdb copy retains only in-frame clones and omits some. The V and J calls and clone size were taken over from that table, and D and trimming were inferred from the DNA. In the table there are 190,000 or so clones, under 80% of which are singletons. Sequencing was done on a sample of peripheral blood. This clonotype was obtained from a man aged 45-65 years who had recovered from COVID-19. The J gene is TRBJ2-7, the V gene TRBV3-1 (or the pseudogene TRBV3-2); unclear D gene. The CDR3 nucleotides read TGTGCCAGCAGCCACGTCTCCTACGAGCAGTACTTC. It is translated as CASSHVSYEQYF.